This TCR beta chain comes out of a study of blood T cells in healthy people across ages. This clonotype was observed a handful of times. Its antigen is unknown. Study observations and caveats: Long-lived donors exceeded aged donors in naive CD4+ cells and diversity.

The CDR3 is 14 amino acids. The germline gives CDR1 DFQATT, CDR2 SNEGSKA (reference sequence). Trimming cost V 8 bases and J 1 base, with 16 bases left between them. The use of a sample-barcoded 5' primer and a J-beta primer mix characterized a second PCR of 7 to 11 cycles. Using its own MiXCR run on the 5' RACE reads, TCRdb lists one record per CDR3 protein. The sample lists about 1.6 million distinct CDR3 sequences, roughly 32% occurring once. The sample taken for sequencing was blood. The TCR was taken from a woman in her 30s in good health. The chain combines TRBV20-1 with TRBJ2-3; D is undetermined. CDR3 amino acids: CSLRWSMGTDTQYF. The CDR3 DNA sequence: TGCAGTCTTCGGTGGAGTATGGGCACAGATACGCAGTATTTT.